In this sample, the clone carrying this T cell receptor beta chain turned up a few times. The antigen is undetermined. This specimen belongs to a study of T-cell memory formation after mild COVID-19. Trimming pared 2 bases from V and 2 bases from J, leaving 4 bases between. The CDR3 spans 12 residues. From germline, CDR1 is LGHDT and CDR2 YNNKEL (reference sequence). TCRdb analysed the 5' RACE reads with MiXCR anew, one entry per CDR3 protein. Of about 290,000 distinct CDR3 sequences in the sample, approximately 15% are singletons; the top ten hold roughly 23%. Study results and caveats: Clones that contracted clustered mainly in CM and EM if CD4+ and in EMRA if CD8+. Contracting clones, day 15 to 85, had balanced CD4/CD8, and later expanders favored CD4+. Memory sampled before infection contained some responding clones, suggesting cross-reactive memory joined.

What was sequenced was PBMCs or a T cell subset sorted from them (not recorded which). The chain combines TRBV3-1 with TRBJ2-7; D not certain. The receptor was derived from a man between 18 and 29 years old who had mild COVID-19 (a few samples of this study predate the infection). Cell type and time point are not known. DNA for the CDR3: TGTGCCAGCAGCCAACGTCCCTACGAGCAGTACTTC. Translation gives CASSQRPYEQYF.